Shown below are 14 T cell receptor beta chains from a single sample sequenced in a study of T cells in Graves' hyperthyroidism and ophthalmopathy. RNA transcripts provided the source from which TCR beta CDR3 regions were amplified. The TCR CDR3 was amplified in a first-round RT-PCR using the HTBI primer set. A single record per CDR3 protein comes from TCRdb applying MiXCR to the multiplex PCR reads. The data show about 480,000 distinct CDR3 sequences, over 13% seen once. The sequenced sample was blood. The receptor set was obtained from a woman aged 18-29 years with Graves' hyperthyroidism.

This clonotype was counted ten times or more. The genes are TRBV11-3 and TRBJ2-1; 11 positions match TRBD2. The CDR3 length is 15 residues. V lost 3 bases to trimming and J lost 8 bases; unmatched junction nucleotides: 6. Germline V gene sequence: CDR1 SGHNT, CDR2 YENEEA. CDR3 protein: CASSFIAGGPDEQFF. CDR3 bases: TGTGCCAGCAGCTTCATAGCGGGAGGGCCAGATGAGCAGTTCTTC. Combining the CDR3 with reference TRBV11-3 and TRBJ2-1 gives the whole variable domain EAGVVQSPRYKIIEKKQPVAFWCNPISGHNTLYWYLQNLGQGPELLIRYENEEAVDDSQLPKDRFSAERLKGVDSTLKIQPAELGDSAVYLCASSFIAGGPDEQFFGPGTRLTVL.

The chain has TRBV6-1 and TRBJ2-4; D might be TRBD2 (5 bases). Germline CDR1 is MNHNS and CDR2 is SASEGT. With 0 bases removed from V and 7 bases from J, the gap between germline ends came to 13 bases. The CDR3 length is 15 residues. The DNA of the CDR3 is TGTGCCAGCAGTGAAGCGAGAGTAGCGCGGAACATTCAGTACTTC. Translation gives CASSEARVARNIQYF.

This clonotype was observed a handful of times. This chain connects TRBV4-1 to TRBJ2-7; 8 bases match TRBD1. CDR1 is MGHRA and CDR2 is YSYEKL in the germline V gene. The J segment lost 3 bases and the V segment lost 2 bases, leaving 6 bases of the junction unmatched. The CDR3 spans 15 residues. The CDR3, as DNA: TGCGCCAGCAGCCAACTCGGGACAGGAAACTACGAGCAGTACTTC. This sequence encodes CASSQLGTGNYEQYF.

This clonotype has ten or more counts. The chain's CDR3 is CASSPSRQTFYNEQFF. CDR3 nucleotides: TGTGCCAGCAGCCCAAGCCGACAGACTTTCTACAATGAGCAGTTCTTC. V gene TRBV7-2 combines with J gene TRBJ2-1; maybe TRBD1 (5 bases). Germline V gene lookup returns CDR1 SGHTA and CDR2 FQGNSA. CDR3 length: 16 amino acids. Trimming stripped 5 bases from V and 3 bases from J, with 17 bases between.

V is TRBV3-1 and J is TRBJ2-6; D call uncertain. V lost 1 base and J 1 base, leaving 5 bases between the germline ends. CDR3 length: 15 amino acids. Germline CDR1 LGHDT, CDR2 YNNKEL (reference sequence). CDR3: CASSQAGSGANVLTF. The CDR3 nucleotides are TGTGCCAGCAGCCAAGCCGGGTCTGGGGCCAACGTCCTGACTTTC.

This clonotype was found many times. The chain is built from TRBV7-8 and TRBJ2-7; possible D gene TRBD2, 6 bases. The CDR3 has 16 residues. CDR1 SGHVS and CDR2 FQNEAQ come from the germline V gene. Trimming removed 0 bases from V and 4 bases from J, with 16 bases in between. DNA of the CDR3: TGTGCCAGCAGCTTAGCGCGGAGGGGACGCGTATACGAGCAGTACTTC. It translates to CASSLARRGRVYEQYF.

The chain combines TRBV4-2 with TRBJ2-7; 10 nucleotides align to TRBD1. Germline CDR1 and CDR2: LGHNA and YNFKEQ. The V segment lost 0 bases and the J segment 2 bases; nucleotides outside the gene matches: 1. The CDR3 extends over 15 amino acids. The DNA of the CDR3 is TGTGCCAGCAGCCAAGAGACAGGGGGCACCTACGAGCAGTACTTC. Translated: CASSQETGGTYEQYF.

This clonotype was recorded many times. This rearrangement joins TRBV9 to TRBJ1-6; 8 nucleotides agree with TRBD1. V gave up 2 bases and J gave up 4 bases; unmatched junction bases: 2. Germline CDR1 and CDR2: SGDLS and YYNGEE. CDR3 length: 15 residues. In nucleotides, the CDR3 is TGTGCCAGCAGCGTTCGGACAGGGTATAATTCACCCCTCCACTTT. This sequence encodes CASSVRTGYNSPLHF.

This clonotype came up many times. The chain is built from TRBV4-2 and TRBJ2-5; D unclear. CDR3 size: 13 residues. Trimming removed 0 bases at V and 9 bases at J, with 11 bases between. Germline CDR1 reads LGHNA; CDR2 reads YNFKEQ. CDR3 coding DNA: TGTGCCAGCAGCCAAGAAAGGAGTGCGTCCCAGTACTTC. This codes for CASSQERSASQYF.

The chain joins TRBV6-1 to TRBJ2-1, with 7 positions matching TRBD2. CDR1 and CDR2 (germline): MNHNS, SASEGT. This CDR3 comprises 12 residues. Trimming took 9 bases from V and 6 from J; bases not matched to a gene: 5. CDR3 bases: TGTGCCAGTCGGACTAGACGCAATGAGCAGTTCTTC. The encoded protein is CASRTRRNEQFF.

V is TRBV4-1 and J is TRBJ1-5; no firm D call. Looked up from germline, CDR1 is MGHRA and CDR2 is YSYEKL. The CDR3 covers 17 residues. Between the trimmed V and J ends, which lost 1 base and 6 bases, there was a span of 19 bases. In nucleotides, the CDR3 is TGCGCCAGCAGCCAAGTTTCGGGCAGGCTCGGGCCTCAGCCCCAGCATTTT. Protein sequence: CASSQVSGRLGPQPQHF.

Many counts were recorded for this clonotype. This sequence joins TRBV27 and TRBJ2-6, with 8 bases that match TRBD1. CDR3 length: 16 residues. With 7 bases clipped from V and 3 bases from J, the junction kept 8 bases outside the gene matches. The germline V gene encodes CDR1 MNHEY and CDR2 SMNVEV (reference sequence). CDR3 DNA sequence: TGTGCCAGCACGGGCAGGGGGCTGTTTGGGGCCAACGTCCTGACTTTC. Its protein is CASTGRGLFGANVLTF.

This clonotype was counted many times. CDR3 sequence (DNA): TGTGCCAGCAGTACCCCCCCCAAAAATAGCGAGCAGTTCTTC. This codes for CASSTPPKNSEQFF. The chain recombines TRBV12-3 or TRBV12-4 with TRBJ2-1; unclear D gene. The CDR3 consists of 14 residues. Trimming removed 5 bases from V and 10 bases from J, with 18 bases in between.

This clonotype was picked up a small number of times. The genes are TRBV29-1 and TRBJ1-4, with D possibly matching TRBD1 (5 bases). The CDR3 totals 18 residues. Germline values: CDR1 SQVTM, CDR2 ANQGSEA. V was cut by 5 bases and J by 0 bases, with 22 bases left in between. The CDR3 DNA follows: TGCAGCGTTTTTTCCAGGGCCTATGGGGTAGCAACTAATGAAAAACTGTTTTTT. Its protein is CSVFSRAYGVATNEKLFF. Supplemented by reference TRBV29-1 and TRBJ1-4, the full variable domain reads SAVISQKPSRDICQRGTSLTIQCQVDSQVTMMFWYRQQPGQSLTLIATANQGSEATYESGFVIDKFPISRPNLTFSTLTVSNMSPEDSSIYLCSVFSRAYGVATNEKLFFGSGTQLSVL.